This passage covers 21 T cell receptor beta chains from one sample sequenced in a study of blood T cells in healthy people across ages. Alongside a J-beta primer mix, a sample-barcoded 5' primer served in a second PCR lasting roughly 7 to 11 cycles. TCRdb analysed the 5' RACE reads with MiXCR anew, one entry per CDR3 protein. The sample gives about 690,000 distinct CDR3 sequences, roughly two fifths of which show up once; about 30% is in the top ten. Sequencing was performed on blood. These receptors came from a man aged 80 or over in good health.

This clonotype has ten or more counts. This chain uses TRBV4-3 with TRBJ2-3; 10 bases align to TRBD2. V lost 3 bases to trimming and J lost 3 bases; unmatched junction nucleotides: 3. The CDR3 has 15 amino acids. The germline CDR1 and CDR2 sequences are LGHNA and YSLEER. As DNA, the CDR3 is TGCGCCAGCAGCCAGCGACTAGCGGGTACAGATACGCAGTATTTT. Translating it yields CASSQRLAGTDTQYF.

V usage is TRBV29-1 and J usage is TRBJ2-7; D not resolved. This CDR3 spans 12 amino acids. The V and J ends lost 7 bases and 1 base respectively, with 11 bases between them. Germline V lookup: CDR1 SQVTM, CDR2 ANQGSEA. In nucleotides, the CDR3 is TGCAGCGCTGTCGCCCAGTCCTACGAGCAGTACTTC. Its protein is CSAVAQSYEQYF.

The chain carries TRBV20-1 and TRBJ1-4, with TRBD1 matching 8 bases. The CDR3 is 15 amino acids. CDR1 DFQATT and CDR2 SNEGSKA come from the germline V gene (reference sequence). V lost 3 bases to trimming and J lost 4 bases; unmatched junction nucleotides: 7. This chain's CDR3 is CSARGRGRGNEKLFF. The CDR3 region has the DNA TGCAGTGCTAGGGGCAGGGGGCGGGGTAATGAAAAACTGTTTTTT.

This chain connects TRBV20-1 to TRBJ1-6; possibly TRBD1 for D (6 bases). The CDR3 is 17 residues long. Germline V gene sequence: CDR1 DFQATT, CDR2 SNEGSKA (reference sequence). V was trimmed by 3 bases and J by 4 bases, leaving 19 bases between them. CDR3 DNA sequence: TGCAGTGCTAGCCGCAGACGAGGGGGGATTTATAATTCACCCCTCCACTTT. This codes for CSASRRRGGIYNSPLHF.

In the case of this clonotype: This CDR3 is missing its conserved last phenylalanine or tryptophan, likely due to a read error. The V call is TRBV27, the J call TRBJ2-1; D not certain. In germline, CDR1 is MNHEY, CDR2 SMNVEV (reference sequence). The V end lost 0 bases, the J end lost 0 bases, and 6 bases lay between the germline ends. The CDR3 runs 15 residues. The CDR3, as DNA: TGTGCCAGCAGTTTATCGGTCAACTCCTACAATGAGCAGTTCTTA. Its translation: CASSLSVNSYNEQFL.

The V gene is TRBV2, the J gene TRBJ2-1, with 9 bases that match TRBD1. J was trimmed by 1 base and V by 6 bases; bases with no gene match: 4. There are 15 residues in the CDR3. The V gene's germline CDR1 is SNHLY and CDR2 FYNNEI. DNA of the CDR3: TGTGCCAGCAGGAAGGGACAGGGTTCCTACAATGAGCAGTTCTTC. Protein sequence: CASRKGQGSYNEQFF.

V is TRBV7-2 and J is TRBJ2-4; D gene uncertain. CDR1 is SGHTA and CDR2 is FQGNSA in the germline V gene. V was cut by 5 bases and J by 2 bases, with 7 bases left in between. The length of the CDR3 is 13 residues. In DNA form, the CDR3 reads TGTGCCAGCAGCGCGTGGACCAAAAACATTCAGTACTTC. Its protein is CASSAWTKNIQYF.

This chain connects TRBV20-1 to TRBJ2-5, with 11 bases lining up with TRBD2. This CDR3 comprises 16 residues. Germline lookup yields CDR1 DFQATT and CDR2 SNEGSKA (reference sequence). J gave up 2 bases and V 2 bases, and 7 bases lay outside the gene matches. CDR3 residues: CSARLGLAGGQETQYF. The CDR3 bases are TGCAGTGCTAGATTGGGTCTAGCGGGGGGACAAGAGACCCAGTACTTC.

This clonotype has only a few counts. The gene calls are TRBV7-9 and TRBJ2-7; 8 nucleotides match TRBD2. The germline V gene encodes CDR1 SEHNR and CDR2 FQNEAQ (reference sequence). The CDR3 spans 15 residues. V gave up 1 base and J gave up 4 bases; unmatched junction bases: 6. Written as DNA, the CDR3 is TGTGCCAGCAGCTTAGTAACTAGCGGAGCTTACGAGCAGTACTTC. Translation: CASSLVTSGAYEQYF.

At least ten counts were recorded for this clonotype. V gene TRBV2 combines with J gene TRBJ2-7, with TRBD1 matching over 10 bases. Germline V CDR1 and CDR2: SNHLY, FYNNEI. Unmatched junction bases numbered 8, after V lost 11 bases and J lost 7 bases. This CDR3 spans 12 amino acids. The CDR3 DNA reads TGTGCCGGAAGACAGGGGGCGGAGGAGCAGTACTTC. Its protein product is CAGRQGAEEQYF.

V is TRBV4-2 and J is TRBJ2-1; TRBD2 aligns across 8 bases. V trimming: 1 base; J trimming: 4 bases; junction bases outside the gene matches: 9. This CDR3 is built from 17 residues. CDR1 and CDR2 (germline): LGHNA, YNFKEQ. This CDR3 is CASSQGEASGRYNEQFF. The DNA of the CDR3 is TGTGCCAGCAGCCAAGGGGAGGCTAGCGGGCGTTACAATGAGCAGTTCTTC.

Only a few counts were recorded for this clonotype. V and J are TRBV20-1 and TRBJ2-7; 10 nucleotides match TRBD1. With 5 bases clipped from V and 0 bases from J, the junction kept 10 bases outside the gene matches. The germline V gene has CDR1 DFQATT and CDR2 SNEGSKA (reference sequence). The CDR3 is 16 residues long. Written as DNA, the CDR3 is TGCAGTGCTGGCCGGGACAGGGGCTCCAGCTCCTACGAGCAGTACTTC. Residues: CSAGRDRGSSSYEQYF.

The sample holds a few counts of this clonotype. This chain connects TRBV7-8 to TRBJ1-5, with 7 bases lining up with TRBD1. Germline V gene sequence: CDR1 SGHVS, CDR2 FQNEAQ. The CDR3 has 15 residues. Germline trimming cut 0 bases from V and 4 bases from J; bases unmatched to any gene: 3. The CDR3 protein is CASSLANRGNQPQHF. CDR3 coding DNA: TGTGCCAGCAGCTTAGCGAACAGGGGTAATCAGCCCCAGCATTTT.

CDR3 sequence: CSAAPVQGPTDTQYF. The CDR3 nucleotides are TGCAGTGCCGCCCCCGTACAGGGCCCTACAGATACGCAGTATTTT. The chain carries TRBV20-1 and TRBJ2-3, with TRBD1 as a possible D gene (6 bases). Germline CDR1 is DFQATT and CDR2 is SNEGSKA (reference sequence). There are 15 residues in the CDR3. V dropped 6 bases and J dropped 3 bases, with 19 bases sitting between them.

This clonotype came up many times. The chain uses TRBV4-3 and TRBJ2-4; D ambiguous. The CDR3 covers 17 residues. Trimming took off 1 base at V and 2 bases at J, with 15 bases between the two ends. The germline V gene has CDR1 LGHNA and CDR2 YSLEER. In nucleotides, the CDR3 is TGCGCCAGCAGCCAAGGCCCCCACGTTAGGTCCAAAAACATTCAGTACTTC. Translating it yields CASSQGPHVRSKNIQYF.

This clonotype was seen more than once but under ten times. The chain couples TRBV11-3 to TRBJ2-5; D is undetermined. Germline CDR1 SGHNT, CDR2 YENEEA. This CDR3 is 13 amino acids long. V lost 1 base and J lost 7, with 10 bases in between. The CDR3 loop is CASSLGQEATQYF. Here the CDR3 DNA reads TGTGCCAGCAGCTTAGGGCAGGAAGCGACCCAGTACTTC.

J is TRBJ2-1 and V is TRBV27, with D possibly TRBD2 on 5 matching bases. There are 13 residues in the CDR3. V was clipped by 4 bases and J by 9 bases, with 13 bases between them. The germline V gene has CDR1 MNHEY and CDR2 SMNVEV (reference sequence). The CDR3 coding sequence is TGTGCCAGCAGTTATCGAGGGCTCGTTGAGCAGTTCTTC. Translating gives CASSYRGLVEQFF.

As concerns this clonotype: A much bigger clone sits one base away, suggesting this may be a read error. The chain carries TRBV3-1 and TRBJ2-2; no definite D call. Germline V CDR1 and CDR2: LGHDT, YNNKEL (reference sequence). The CDR3 loop spans 12 amino acids. Trimming left V 1 base short and J 6 bases short, with 3 bases between. The CDR3 DNA sequence: TGTGCCAGCAGCCAAGTTTCCGGGGAGCTGTTTTTT. Translation gives CASSQVSGELFF.

This clonotype was observed a single time. V usage is TRBV29-1 and J usage is TRBJ2-2; 7 bases line up with TRBD2. The CDR3 contains 14 residues. The J segment lost 7 bases and the V segment lost 4 bases, leaving 9 bases of the junction unmatched. CDR1 and CDR2 from the germline V gene are SQVTM and ANQGSEA. Here the CDR3 DNA reads TGCAGCGTTGTGTCGGGGGGAACAGGCGGGGAGCTGTTTTTT. Its protein product is CSVVSGGTGGELFF.

The rearrangement uses TRBV6-6 and TRBJ2-3, with D hard to call. V gave up 2 bases and J gave up 5 bases, with 14 bases separating them. This CDR3 comprises 15 residues. The germline V gene encodes CDR1 MNHNY and CDR2 SVGAGI (reference sequence). The DNA for the CDR3 is TGTGCCAGCAGTTACCTAGAAAGGGCTATAGATACGCAGTATTTT. It yields the protein CASSYLERAIDTQYF.

This clonotype appeared a single time. The rearrangement joins TRBV15 to TRBJ1-4; a possible D gene is TRBD1 (5 bases). In germline, CDR1 is LNHNV, CDR2 YYDKDF (reference sequence). This CDR3 has 15 residues. V shed 3 bases and J shed 5 bases, with 13 bases lying between them. The CDR3 sequence is CATSSPGRDNEKLFF. Here the CDR3 DNA reads TGTGCCACCAGCAGTCCGGGACGGGACAATGAAAAACTGTTTTTT.